The clone carrying this T cell receptor (beta chain) was observed at least ten times. The antigen is not known. The sample belongs to a study of early T cells in non-severe SARS-CoV-2 infection. About the study: Investigators sequenced bulk RNA drawn from unsorted whole blood, and chains remained unpaired. Study results and limitations: Comparison of clonotypes with VDJdb favored anti-spike CD8 responses while missing private and CD4 specificities.

Losses at the gene ends were 1 base for V and 4 bases for J; bases not matched to a gene: 25. The length of the CDR3 is 22 residues. Per the germline V gene, CDR1 is LNHNV and CDR2 is YYDKDF (reference sequence). Individually, cDNA molecules had unique molecular identifiers attached to them. TCRdb reanalysed the 5' RACE reads using MiXCR and keeps one entry per CDR3 protein. Here the sample spans 68,000 or so distinct CDR3 sequences, 9% to 15% being singletons. This sequence joins TRBV15 and TRBJ2-5; TRBD1 agrees at 9 bases. Sequenced material: whole blood. The sequence came from an adult who was a healthcare worker with PCR-confirmed SARS-CoV-2 infection or an uninfected control (not recorded which). This CDR3 reads CATSRGVRTGVLQGRGRETQYF. In DNA form, the CDR3 reads TGTGCCACCAGCAGAGGCGTGCGGACAGGGGTCCTACAGGGCAGGGGAAGAGAGACCCAGTACTTC.